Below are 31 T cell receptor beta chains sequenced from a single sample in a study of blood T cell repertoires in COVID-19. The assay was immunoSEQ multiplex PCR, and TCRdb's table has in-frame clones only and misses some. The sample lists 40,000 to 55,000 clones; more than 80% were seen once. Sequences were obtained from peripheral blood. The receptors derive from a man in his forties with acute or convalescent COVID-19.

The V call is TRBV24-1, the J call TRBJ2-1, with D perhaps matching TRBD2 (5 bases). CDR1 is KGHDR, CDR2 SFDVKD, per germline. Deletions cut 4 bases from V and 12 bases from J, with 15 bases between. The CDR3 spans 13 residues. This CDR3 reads CATSDTTTGRQFF. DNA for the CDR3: TGTGCCACCAGTGACACGACGACTGGGAGGCAGTTCTTC.

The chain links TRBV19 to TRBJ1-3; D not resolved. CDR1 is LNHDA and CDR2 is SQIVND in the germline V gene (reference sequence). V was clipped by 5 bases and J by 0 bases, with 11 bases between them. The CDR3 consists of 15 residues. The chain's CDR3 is CASSLSRDSGNTIYF. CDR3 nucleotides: TGTGCCAGTAGTCTGAGTAGAGACTCTGGAAACACCATATATTTT.

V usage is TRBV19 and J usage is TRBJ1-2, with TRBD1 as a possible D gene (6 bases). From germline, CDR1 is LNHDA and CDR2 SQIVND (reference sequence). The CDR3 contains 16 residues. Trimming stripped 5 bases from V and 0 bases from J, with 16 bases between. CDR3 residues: CASSLKGGIPNYGYTF. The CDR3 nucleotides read TGTGCCAGTAGTCTAAAAGGGGGTATTCCTAACTATGGCTACACCTTC.

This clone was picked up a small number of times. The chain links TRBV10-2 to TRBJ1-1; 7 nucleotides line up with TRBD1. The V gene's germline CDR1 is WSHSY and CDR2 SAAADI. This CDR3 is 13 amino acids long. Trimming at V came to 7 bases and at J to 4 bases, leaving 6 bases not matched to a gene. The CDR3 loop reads CASTAGGGTEAFF. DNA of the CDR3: TGCGCCAGCACTGCAGGGGGAGGCACTGAAGCTTTCTTT.

The CDR3 sequence is CASSDTGGGLTGELFF. CDR3 sequence (DNA): TGTGCCAGCTCAGATACAGGGGGCGGACTCACCGGGGAGCTGTTTTTT. This chain connects TRBV18 to TRBJ2-2, with 9 bases fitting TRBD1. The germline gives CDR1 KGHSH, CDR2 LQKENI. The trim removed 5 bases at V and 4 bases at J, leaving 8 bases unmatched. The CDR3 spans 16 residues.

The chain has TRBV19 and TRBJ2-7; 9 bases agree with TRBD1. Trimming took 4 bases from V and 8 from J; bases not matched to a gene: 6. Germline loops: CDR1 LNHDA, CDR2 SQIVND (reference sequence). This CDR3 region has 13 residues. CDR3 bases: TGTGCCAGTAGTACCGCAACAGGGGGCAAGCAGTACTTC. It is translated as CASSTATGGKQYF.

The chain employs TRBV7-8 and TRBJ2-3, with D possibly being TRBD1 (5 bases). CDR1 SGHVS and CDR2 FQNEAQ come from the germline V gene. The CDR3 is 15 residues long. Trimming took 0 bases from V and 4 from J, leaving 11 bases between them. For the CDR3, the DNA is TGTGCCAGCAGCTTAGCCCTAGGGGCCGCAGATACGCAGTATTTT. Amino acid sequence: CASSLALGAADTQYF. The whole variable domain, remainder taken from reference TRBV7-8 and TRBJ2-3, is GAGVSQSPRYKVAKRGQDVALRCDPISGHVSLFWYQQALGQGPEFLTYFQNEAQLDKSGLPSDRFFAERPEGSVSTLKIQRTQQEDSAVYLCASSLALGAADTQYFGPGTRLTVL.

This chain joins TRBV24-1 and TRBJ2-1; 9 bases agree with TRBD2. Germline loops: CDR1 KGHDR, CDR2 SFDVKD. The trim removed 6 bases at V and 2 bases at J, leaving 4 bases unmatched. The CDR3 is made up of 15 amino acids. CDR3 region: CATSRSGGPYNEQFF. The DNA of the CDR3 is TGTGCCACCAGTCGAAGCGGGGGGCCCTACAATGAGCAGTTCTTC.

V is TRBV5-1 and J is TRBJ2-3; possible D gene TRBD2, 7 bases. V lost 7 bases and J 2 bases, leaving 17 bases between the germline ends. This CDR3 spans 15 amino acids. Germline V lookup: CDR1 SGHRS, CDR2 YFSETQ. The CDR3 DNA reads TGCGCCAGCTCCCCCGGGGGGCGGGTCACAGATACGCAGTATTTT. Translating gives CASSPGGRVTDTQYF.

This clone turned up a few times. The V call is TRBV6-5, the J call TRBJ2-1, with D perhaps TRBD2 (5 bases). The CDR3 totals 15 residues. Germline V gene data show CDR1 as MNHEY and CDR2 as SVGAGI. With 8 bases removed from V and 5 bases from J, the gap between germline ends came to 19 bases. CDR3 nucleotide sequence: TGTGCCAGCCTAAGAGGGTCACTGTCCAACAATGAGCAGTTCTTC. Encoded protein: CASLRGSLSNNEQFF.

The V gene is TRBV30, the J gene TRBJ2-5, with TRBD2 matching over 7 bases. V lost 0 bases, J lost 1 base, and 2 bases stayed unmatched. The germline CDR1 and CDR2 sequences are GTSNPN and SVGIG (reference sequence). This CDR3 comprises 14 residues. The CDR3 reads CAWSVGGSQETQYF. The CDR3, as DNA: TGTGCCTGGAGTGTGGGAGGGAGCCAAGAGACCCAGTACTTC.

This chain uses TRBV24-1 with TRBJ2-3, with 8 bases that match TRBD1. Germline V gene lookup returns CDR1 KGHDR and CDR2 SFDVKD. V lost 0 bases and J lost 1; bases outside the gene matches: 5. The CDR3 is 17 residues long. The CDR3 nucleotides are TGTGCCACCAGTGATTTGTTGGACAGGGCAGGCACAGATACGCAGTATTTT. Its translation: CATSDLLDRAGTDTQYF.

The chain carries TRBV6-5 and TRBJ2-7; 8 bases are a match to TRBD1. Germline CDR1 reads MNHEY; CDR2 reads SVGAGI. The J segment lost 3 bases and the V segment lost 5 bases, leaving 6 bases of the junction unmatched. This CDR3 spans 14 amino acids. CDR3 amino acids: CASSQQGVDYEQYF. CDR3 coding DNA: TGTGCCAGCAGTCAACAGGGGGTGGACTACGAGCAGTACTTC.

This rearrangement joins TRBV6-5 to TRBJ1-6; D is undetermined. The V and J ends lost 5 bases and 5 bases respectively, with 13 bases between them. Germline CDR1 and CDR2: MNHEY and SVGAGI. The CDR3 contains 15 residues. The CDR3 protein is CASSRKPADNSPLHF. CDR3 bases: TGTGCCAGCAGTAGGAAGCCGGCGGATAATTCACCCCTCCACTTT.

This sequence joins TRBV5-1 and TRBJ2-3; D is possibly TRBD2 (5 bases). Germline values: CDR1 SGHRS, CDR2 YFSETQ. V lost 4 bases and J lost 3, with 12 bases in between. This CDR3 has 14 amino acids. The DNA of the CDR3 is TGCGCCAGCAGCCCCTTAGAGGGAACAGATACGCAGTATTTT. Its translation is CASSPLEGTDTQYF.

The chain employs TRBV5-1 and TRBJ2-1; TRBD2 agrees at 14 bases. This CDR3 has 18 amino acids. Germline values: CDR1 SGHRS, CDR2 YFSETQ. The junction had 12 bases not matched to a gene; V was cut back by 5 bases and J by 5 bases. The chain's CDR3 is CASSFDPGLAGVNNEQFF. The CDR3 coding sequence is TGCGCCAGCAGTTTTGATCCGGGACTAGCGGGGGTCAACAATGAGCAGTTCTTC.

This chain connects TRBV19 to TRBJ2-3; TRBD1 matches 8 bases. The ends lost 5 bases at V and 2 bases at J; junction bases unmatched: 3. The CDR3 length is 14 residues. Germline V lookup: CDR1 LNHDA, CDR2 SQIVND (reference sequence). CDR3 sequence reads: CASSPRGHTDTQYF. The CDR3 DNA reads TGTGCCAGTAGTCCCAGGGGGCACACAGATACGCAGTATTTT.

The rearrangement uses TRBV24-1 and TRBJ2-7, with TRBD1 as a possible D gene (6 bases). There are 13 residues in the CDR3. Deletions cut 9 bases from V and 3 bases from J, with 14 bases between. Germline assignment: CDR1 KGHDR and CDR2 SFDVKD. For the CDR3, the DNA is TGTGCCACCGGGAATGAGGGGGACTACGAGCAGTACTTC. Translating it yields CATGNEGDYEQYF.

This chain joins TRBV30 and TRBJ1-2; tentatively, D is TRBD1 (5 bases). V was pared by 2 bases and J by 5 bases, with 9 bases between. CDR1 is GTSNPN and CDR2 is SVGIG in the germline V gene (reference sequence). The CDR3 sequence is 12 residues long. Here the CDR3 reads CAWSLGGYGYTF. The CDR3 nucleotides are TGTGCCTGGAGTCTTGGGGGGTATGGCTACACCTTC.

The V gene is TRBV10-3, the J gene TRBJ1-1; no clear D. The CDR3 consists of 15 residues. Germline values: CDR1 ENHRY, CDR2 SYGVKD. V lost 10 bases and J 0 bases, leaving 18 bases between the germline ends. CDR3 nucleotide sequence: TGTGCCACAACTGCACGGAGTCAGATGAACACTGAAGCTTTCTTT. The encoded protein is CATTARSQMNTEAFF.

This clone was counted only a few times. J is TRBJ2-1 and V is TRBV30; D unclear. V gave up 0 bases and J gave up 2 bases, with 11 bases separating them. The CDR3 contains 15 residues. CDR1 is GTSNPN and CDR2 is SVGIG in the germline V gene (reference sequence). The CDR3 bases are TGTGCCTGGAGTGTTCAGCGACCCGCCTACAATGAGCAGTTCTTC. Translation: CAWSVQRPAYNEQFF.

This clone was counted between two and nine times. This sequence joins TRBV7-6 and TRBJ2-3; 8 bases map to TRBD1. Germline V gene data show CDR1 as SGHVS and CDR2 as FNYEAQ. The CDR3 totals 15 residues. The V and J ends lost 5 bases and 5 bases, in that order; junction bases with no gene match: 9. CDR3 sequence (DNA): TGTGCCAGCAGCCCGAGGACAGGGAGTAAAGATACGCAGTATTTT. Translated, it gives CASSPRTGSKDTQYF.

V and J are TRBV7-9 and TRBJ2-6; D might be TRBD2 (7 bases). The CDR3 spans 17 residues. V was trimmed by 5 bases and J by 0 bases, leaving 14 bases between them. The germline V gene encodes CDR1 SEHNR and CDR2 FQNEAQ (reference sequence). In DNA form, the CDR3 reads TGTGCCAGCAGCCTAAGGGGGGGAAGCTCTGGGGCCAACGTCCTGACTTTC. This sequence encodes CASSLRGGSSGANVLTF.

The CDR3 nucleotides read TGTGCCTGGAACGGAGCACCAGGGGGTCGGGAGACCCAGTACTTC. As protein: CAWNGAPGGRETQYF. V is TRBV30 and J is TRBJ2-5; 7 bases agree with TRBD1. Germline CDR1 GTSNPN, CDR2 SVGIG (reference sequence). This CDR3 has 15 residues. With V trimmed by 4 bases and J by 5 bases, 13 bases remained unmatched.

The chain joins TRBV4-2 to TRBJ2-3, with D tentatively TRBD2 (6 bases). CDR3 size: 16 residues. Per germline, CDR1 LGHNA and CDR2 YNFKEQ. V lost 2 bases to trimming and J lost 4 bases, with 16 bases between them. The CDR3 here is CASSQQHGGAADTQYF. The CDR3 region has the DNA TGTGCCAGCAGCCAACAGCACGGGGGTGCGGCAGATACGCAGTATTTT.

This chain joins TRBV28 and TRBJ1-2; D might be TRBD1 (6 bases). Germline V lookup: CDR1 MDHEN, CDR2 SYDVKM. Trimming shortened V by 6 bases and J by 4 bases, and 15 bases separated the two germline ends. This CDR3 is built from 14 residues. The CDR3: CASSQQGSLYGYTF. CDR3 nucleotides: TGTGCCAGCAGCCAACAGGGTTCCCTCTATGGCTACACCTTC.

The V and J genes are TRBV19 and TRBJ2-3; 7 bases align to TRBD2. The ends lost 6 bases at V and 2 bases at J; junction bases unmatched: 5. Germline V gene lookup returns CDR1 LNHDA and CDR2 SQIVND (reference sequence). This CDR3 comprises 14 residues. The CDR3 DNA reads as TGTGCCAGTAGCCCGACTAGCTCCACAGATACGCAGTATTTT. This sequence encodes CASSPTSSTDTQYF.

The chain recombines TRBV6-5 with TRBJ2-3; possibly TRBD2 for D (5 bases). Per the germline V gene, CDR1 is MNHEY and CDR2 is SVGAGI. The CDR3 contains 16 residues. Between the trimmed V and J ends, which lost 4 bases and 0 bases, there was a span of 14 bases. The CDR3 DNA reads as TGTGCCAGCAGTTTTACGGGGTTTACTAGCACAGATACGCAGTATTTT. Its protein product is CASSFTGFTSTDTQYF.

In DNA, the CDR3 is TGTGCCAGCAGTGGACAAGCCTATGGCTACACCTTC. Translated: CASSGQAYGYTF. V usage is TRBV14 and J usage is TRBJ1-2; D is possibly TRBD1 (5 bases). The CDR3 consists of 12 residues. Deletions cut 6 bases from V and 4 bases from J, with 9 bases between. Per germline, CDR1 SGHDN and CDR2 FVKESK.

This CDR3 is CATSRDGEGARTDTQYF. The CDR3, as DNA: TGTGCCACCAGCAGAGATGGGGAGGGTGCGAGAACAGATACGCAGTATTTT. The V call is TRBV15, the J call TRBJ2-3, with 7 bases identical to TRBD2. Germline V gives CDR1 LNHNV, CDR2 YYDKDF (reference sequence). The CDR3 is 17 amino acids. After removal of 0 bases from V and 3 bases from J, the junction contained 9 bases not matched to a gene. Full variable domain (rest looked up from reference TRBV15 and TRBJ2-3): DAMVIQNPRYQVTQFGKPVTLSCSQTLNHNVMYWYQQKSSQAPKLLFHYYDKDFNNEADTPDNFQSRRPNTSFCFLDIRSPGLGDTAMYLCATSRDGEGARTDTQYFGPGTRLTVL.

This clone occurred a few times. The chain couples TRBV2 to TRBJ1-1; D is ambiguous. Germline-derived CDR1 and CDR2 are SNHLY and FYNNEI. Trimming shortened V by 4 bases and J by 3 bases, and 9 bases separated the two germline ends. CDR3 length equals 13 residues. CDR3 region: CASSALQDTEAFF. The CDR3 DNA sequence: TGTGCCAGCAGTGCCCTGCAGGACACTGAAGCTTTCTTT.